Listed below are T cell receptor beta chains from one sample, sequenced in a study of T cell responses to AZD1222 COVID-19 vaccine. Clones were read by immunoSEQ multiplex PCR, and TCRdb kept only the in-frame ones, dropping some. The sample includes 200,000 or so clones, 85% to 95% seen only once; the top ten take less than 11%. The starting material was peripheral blood, obtained on day 0 of AZD1222 vaccination. The receptors derive from an adult in good health. CDR3s include the opening cysteine and the closing phenylalanine or tryptophan. D genes are given only for firm matches. Some rows have no size entry. The others give once, few or many, or a class for an expanded clone.

V	J	size	length	D	CDR3	DNA
TRBV7-6	TRBJ2-7	-	14	-	CASSLYAESYEQYF	TGTGCCAGCAGCCTCTACGCGGAATCCTACGAGCAGTACTTC
TRBV4-1	TRBJ2-4	-	15	-	CASSQVGLAKNIQYF	TGCGCCAGCAGCCAAGTCGGCTTAGCCAAAAACATTCAGTACTTC
TRBV9	TRBJ2-5	-	13	-	CASSVEGGGTQYF	TGTGCCAGCAGCGTAGAGGGGGGTGGGACCCAGTACTTC
TRBV19	TRBJ1-2	-	13	-	CASSPHTTYGYTF	TGTGCCAGTAGTCCCCATACCACCTATGGCTACACCTTC
TRBV6-1	TRBJ2-3	-	12	-	CASSEVSDTQYF	TGTGCCAGCAGTGAAGTGTCAGATACGCAGTATTTT
TRBV4-1	TRBJ1-2	-	15	-	CASTSEMGRGYGYTF	TGCGCCAGCACCTCAGAGATGGGCAGGGGATATGGCTACACCTTC
TRBV5-1	TRBJ1-1	-	14	-	CASSVDHRDTEAFF	TGCGCCAGCAGCGTGGACCACCGCGACACTGAAGCTTTCTTT
TRBV6-5	TRBJ1-5	-	15	-	CASSYSIPSNQPQHF	TGTGCCAGCAGTTACAGCATACCTAGCAATCAGCCCCAGCATTTT
TRBV7-9	TRBJ2-2	-	15	-	CACPDPGPNTGELFF	TGTGCCTGTCCGGACCCCGGGCCGAACACCGGGGAGCTGTTTTTT
TRBV6-6	TRBJ1-5	-	16	TRBD1	CASKGQLGQTNQPQHF	TGTGCCAGCAAAGGTCAGTTGGGACAGACCAATCAGCCCCAGCATTTT
TRBV19	TRBJ1-3	-	14	-	CASSSPGGGNTIYF	TGTGCCAGTAGCTCCCCTGGGGGGGGAAACACCATATATTTT
TRBV5-4	TRBJ2-7	-	15	TRBD2	CASSLDGSGSYEQYF	TGTGCCAGCAGCTTGGACGGTAGCGGGAGCTACGAGCAGTACTTC
TRBV5-8	TRBJ2-2	-	15	TRBD1	CASSAGTGATGELFF	TGTGCCAGCAGCGCGGGGACAGGGGCCACCGGGGAGCTGTTTTTT
TRBV28	TRBJ1-6	-	14	-	CASSPEGGVSPLHF	TGTGCCAGCAGCCCGGAGGGGGGTGTTTCACCCCTCCACTTT
TRBV29-1	TRBJ1-2	-	8	-	CSASGYTF	TGCAGCGCATCTGGCTACACCTTC
TRBV28	TRBJ2-5	-	15	-	CASSLRGAGLETQYF	TGTGCCAGCAGTTTAAGGGGGGCAGGGCTAGAGACCCAGTACTTC
TRBV6-4	TRBJ2-3	-	15	TRBD2	CASSVVAGSTDTQYF	TGTGCCAGCAGTGTGGTAGCGGGGAGCACAGATACGCAGTATTTT
TRBV12-3/TRBV12-4	TRBJ1-4	-	13	-	CASSSTVNEKLFF	TGTGCCAGCAGCTCAACAGTTAATGAAAAACTGTTTTTT
TRBV5-1	TRBJ1-6	-	15	-	CASSLGQIGNSPLHF	TGCGCCAGCAGCTTGGGCCAGATAGGGAATTCACCCCTCCACTTT
TRBV9	TRBJ1-6	-	14	TRBD1	CASSVGQGNSPLHF	TGTGCCAGCAGCGTAGGACAGGGGAATTCACCCCTCCACTTT
TRBV11-2	TRBJ1-2	-	14	-	CASSFSWGASKYTF	TGTGCCAGCAGCTTTTCCTGGGGAGCTAGTAAATACACCTTC
TRBV2	TRBJ1-3	-	14	-	CASRSGHDGNTIYF	TGTGCCAGCAGGTCGGGACACGACGGAAACACCATATATTTT
TRBV30	TRBJ1-2	-	12	-	CAWGDRIYGYTF	TGTGCCTGGGGCGACAGGATCTATGGCTACACCTTC
TRBV19	TRBJ2-7	-	11	-	CASGASYEQYF	TGTGCCAGCGGAGCCTCCTACGAGCAGTACTTC
TRBV18	TRBJ1-1	-	14	-	CASSLGTANTEAFF	TGTGCCAGCTCACTAGGGACGGCGAACACTGAAGCTTTCTTT
TRBV19	TRBJ1-2	once	13	-	CASSIGSFYGYTF	TGTGCCAGTAGTATAGGCAGCTTCTATGGCTACACCTTC
TRBV14	TRBJ1-3	-	14	-	CASSPNLSGNTIYF	TGTGCCAGCAGCCCAAACCTCTCAGGAAACACCATATATTTT
TRBV10-3	TRBJ2-5	-	15	-	CAIRRGGGVQETQYF	TGTGCCATCCGGCGAGGGGGAGGAGTCCAAGAGACCCAGTACTTC
TRBV30	TRBJ2-3	-	14	TRBD2	CAWERLAGTDTQYF	TGTGCCTGGGAACGACTAGCCGGCACAGATACGCAGTATTTT
TRBV11-2	TRBJ2-5	-	15	-	CASSPNGAAQETQYF	TGTGCCAGCAGCCCAAACGGGGCGGCCCAAGAGACCCAGTACTTC
TRBV6-1	TRBJ2-1	once	17	TRBD2	CASSEAFPSGPYNEQFF	TGTGCCAGCAGTGAAGCATTTCCTAGCGGTCCCTACAATGAGCAGTTCTTC
TRBV30	TRBJ1-1	-	13	TRBD1	CAWLRTGLSEAFF	TGTGCCTGGCTCCGGACAGGCCTCTCCGAAGCTTTCTTT
TRBV7-8	TRBJ2-7	-	12	-	CASSPGEAEQYF	TGTGCCAGCAGCCCTGGGGAGGCCGAGCAGTACTTC
TRBV28	TRBJ1-2	-	14	TRBD1	CASSSRGTGYGYTF	TGTGCCAGCAGTTCCCGCGGGACAGGCTATGGCTACACCTTC
TRBV5-1	TRBJ2-3	-	18	TRBD1	CASSLALRTGNPTDTQYF	TGCGCCAGCAGCTTGGCCCTAAGGACAGGGAATCCAACAGATACGCAGTATTTT